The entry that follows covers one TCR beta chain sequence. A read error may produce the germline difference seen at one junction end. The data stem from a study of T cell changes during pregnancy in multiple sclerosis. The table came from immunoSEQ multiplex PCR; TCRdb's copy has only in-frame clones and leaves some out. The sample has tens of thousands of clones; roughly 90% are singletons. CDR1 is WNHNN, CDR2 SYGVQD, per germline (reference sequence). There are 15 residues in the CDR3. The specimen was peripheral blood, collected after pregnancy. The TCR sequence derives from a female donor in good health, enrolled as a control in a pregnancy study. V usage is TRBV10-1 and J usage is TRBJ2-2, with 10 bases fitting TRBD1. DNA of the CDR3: TGCGCCAACAGTGCGGACAGGGGGTTTGGCGGGGAGCTGTTTTTT. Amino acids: CANSADRGFGGELFF.